A single sample is the source of the 30 T cell receptor beta chains below, sequenced in a study of cytomegalovirus exposure and HLA in healthy donors. Primers included in the PCR were 60 Vbeta and 13 Jbeta primers. Repertoires were generated with immunoSEQ multiplex PCR, while TCRdb's copy carries only in-frame clones and drops some. The sample carries tens of thousands of clones, roughly 67% recorded once. The sequenced sample consisted of PBMCs. The origin of the receptors is a middle-aged man in good health and CMV-seronegative.

V gene TRBV7-9 combines with J gene TRBJ1-5; D may be TRBD1 (5 bases). There are 15 residues in the CDR3. Trimming shortened V by 1 base and J by 4 bases, and 11 bases separated the two germline ends. Germline loops: CDR1 SEHNR, CDR2 FQNEAQ (reference sequence). CDR3 nucleotides: TGTGCCAGCAGCTTAGGCGGGGGTCGGAATCAGCCCCAGCATTTT. Encoded protein: CASSLGGGRNQPQHF. The whole variable domain, remainder taken from reference TRBV7-9 and TRBJ1-5, is DTGVSQNPRHKITKRGQNVTFRCDPISEHNRLYWYRQTLGQGPEFLTYFQNEAQLEKSRLLSDRFSAERPKGSFSTLEIQRTEQGDSAMYLCASSLGGGRNQPQHFGDGTRLSIL.

The gene calls are TRBV7-8 and TRBJ1-1; no definite D call. CDR3 size: 14 residues. With 1 base removed from V and 6 bases from J, the gap between germline ends came to 12 bases. Germline lookup yields CDR1 SGHVS and CDR2 FQNEAQ. The CDR3 spells CASSLDLATPEAFF. In nucleotides, the CDR3 is TGTGCCAGCAGCTTAGATTTAGCAACCCCTGAAGCTTTCTTT.

This clone occurred once. The rearrangement uses TRBV6-5 and TRBJ2-3; possible D gene TRBD1, 5 bases. V lost 2 bases to trimming and J lost 5 bases, with 17 bases between them. CDR3 size: 16 residues. From germline, CDR1 is MNHEY and CDR2 SVGAGI. CDR3 protein: CASSYSGAGFGDTQYF. The CDR3 nucleotides read TGTGCCAGCAGTTACAGTGGGGCAGGGTTCGGAGATACGCAGTATTTT.

The chain uses TRBV27 and TRBJ2-3; TRBD2 aligns across 10 bases. Per the germline V gene, CDR1 is MNHEY and CDR2 is SMNVEV (reference sequence). Unmatched junction bases numbered 4, after V lost 0 bases and J lost 4 bases. CDR3 size: 16 residues. DNA of the CDR3: TGTGCCAGCAGTTTATCCCCTAGCGGGGGCCCAGATACGCAGTATTTT. This sequence encodes CASSLSPSGGPDTQYF.

This clone was counted only a few times. The rearrangement links TRBV30 to TRBJ1-2; TRBD1 might be the D (6 bases). This CDR3 spans 20 amino acids. CDR1 is GTSNPN, CDR2 SVGIG, per germline (reference sequence). V lost 0 bases and J lost 7, with 33 bases in between. The DNA of the CDR3 is TGTGCCTGGAGTGTACTTAACCCGACAGGTGCCTCAACCTATGGAGGTGGCTACACCTTC. Translation: CAWSVLNPTGASTYGGGYTF.

The rearrangement links TRBV6-5 to TRBJ1-1; D gene unclear. With 5 bases removed from V and 5 bases from J, the gap between germline ends came to 9 bases. The CDR3 has 12 residues. Germline V gives CDR1 MNHEY, CDR2 SVGAGI. This chain's CDR3 is CASSEHDTEAFF. DNA of the CDR3: TGTGCCAGCAGTGAGCATGATACTGAAGCTTTCTTT.

This sequence joins TRBV19 and TRBJ1-2, with 10 bases lining up with TRBD1. The CDR3 contains 15 residues. Germline trimming cut 3 bases from V and 7 bases from J; bases unmatched to any gene: 8. Germline V gene lookup returns CDR1 LNHDA and CDR2 SQIVND (reference sequence). The CDR3 nucleotides are TGTGCCAGTAGTATCCCGGGACAGGGGAGGAGTGGCTACACCTTC. Translation: CASSIPGQGRSGYTF.

This chain links TRBV18 with TRBJ1-2, with a tentative D call TRBD1 (5 bases). Looked up from germline, CDR1 is KGHSH and CDR2 is LQKENI. The germline V and J ends were trimmed by 1 base and 3 bases, with 9 bases remaining between them. The CDR3 totals 14 residues. This chain's CDR3 is CASSPLGGDYGYTF. The CDR3 bases are TGTGCCAGCTCACCACTTGGGGGGGACTATGGCTACACCTTC.

The chain couples TRBV6-5 to TRBJ1-2; no firm D call. V lost 2 bases and J lost 8, with 12 bases in between. Germline CDR1 and CDR2: MNHEY and SVGAGI. The CDR3 length is 13 residues. The CDR3 spells CASSYDILRGYTF. The CDR3 DNA reads TGTGCCAGCAGTTACGACATATTAAGGGGCTACACCTTC.

This chain uses TRBV7-9 with TRBJ2-5; no clear D gene. The CDR3 runs 14 residues. Trimming pared 3 bases from V and 2 bases from J, leaving 10 bases between. Germline values: CDR1 SEHNR, CDR2 FQNEAQ (reference sequence). The CDR3 spells CASSLVASQETQYF. CDR3 nucleotide sequence: TGTGCCAGCAGCTTGGTTGCCAGTCAAGAGACCCAGTACTTC.

The J gene is TRBJ1-5, the V gene TRBV6-1, with D unclear. The germline CDR1 and CDR2 sequences are MNHNS and SASEGT. CDR3 length equals 17 residues. V lost 2 bases, J lost 0 bases, and 14 bases lay in between. This CDR3 is CASSEIWTEYSNQPQHF. DNA of the CDR3: TGTGCCAGCAGTGAAATCTGGACTGAGTATAGCAATCAGCCCCAGCATTTT.

J is TRBJ2-1 and V is TRBV5-4; D remains unclear. The CDR3 is made up of 13 amino acids. Trimming took 1 base from V and 6 from J, leaving 8 bases between them. The germline gives CDR1 SGHNT, CDR2 YYREEE (reference sequence). The CDR3 coding sequence is TGTGCCAGCAGCTTGTCGTCAGGCAATGAGCAGTTCTTC. As protein: CASSLSSGNEQFF.

This chain joins TRBV25-1 and TRBJ1-6; 7 bases match TRBD1. Per germline, CDR1 MGHDK and CDR2 SYGVNS. V lost 6 bases to trimming and J lost 5 bases; unmatched junction nucleotides: 4. This CDR3 has 14 residues. As DNA, the CDR3 is TGTGCCAGCAGCATCGGGACAGATAATTCACCCCTCCACTTT. Its protein product is CASSIGTDNSPLHF.

This clone was counted a few times. The gene calls are TRBV2 and TRBJ2-3, with TRBD2 identical over 16 bases. Germline V gene sequence: CDR1 SNHLY, CDR2 FYNNEI. V dropped 3 bases and J dropped 6; count of bases not matched to a gene: 6. The CDR3 extends over 17 amino acids. CDR3 DNA sequence: TGTGCCAGCAGTGAGGGGACTAGCGGGGGGGCCGGGGATACGCAGTATTTT. This gives the protein CASSEGTSGGAGDTQYF.

The rearrangement links TRBV15 to TRBJ1-2; 7 bases are a match to TRBD1. This CDR3 has 17 residues. With V trimmed by 3 bases and J by 5 bases, 15 bases remained unmatched. Germline lookup yields CDR1 LNHNV and CDR2 YYDKDF (reference sequence). The CDR3 loop reads CATSRGIGDRDFYGYTF. CDR3 coding DNA: TGTGCCACCAGCAGGGGGATAGGCGACAGGGATTTTTATGGCTACACCTTC.

Regarding this clone: The junction and the germline gene differ at one end; a read error may be behind it. The chain joins TRBV7-7 to TRBJ2-2; D remains unclear. Looked up from germline, CDR1 is SSHAT and CDR2 is FNYEAQ (reference sequence). The CDR3 is 14 residues long. CDR3 protein: CASSLNPSARELFF. Here the CDR3 DNA reads TGTGCTAGCAGCTTAAACCCCAGTGCCCGGGAGCTGTTTTTT.

The chain joins TRBV5-1 to TRBJ2-2, with 9 bases aligning to TRBD2. Germline CDR1 is SGHRS and CDR2 is YFSETQ. V was pared by 4 bases and J by 2 bases, with 6 bases of the junction left unmatched. The CDR3 covers 16 residues. CDR3 coding DNA: TGCGCCAGCAGCAATAGCGGGGGCCGAAACACCGGGGAGCTGTTTTTT. Encoded protein: CASSNSGGRNTGELFF.

V gene TRBV19 combines with J gene TRBJ1-2; no clear D gene. The germline V gene has CDR1 LNHDA and CDR2 SQIVND (reference sequence). Trimming shortened V by 7 bases and J by 0 bases, and 9 bases separated the two germline ends. The CDR3 runs to 13 residues. The CDR3 nucleotides are TGTGCCAGTAAGGAGGTAGCTAACTATGGCTACACCTTC. Protein: CASKEVANYGYTF. Using reference TRBV19 and TRBJ1-2 for the parts outside the CDR3, the full variable domain is DGGITQSPKYLFRKEGQNVTLSCEQNLNHDAMYWYRQDPGQGLRLIYYSQIVNDFQKGDIAEGYSVSREKKESFPLTVTSAQKNPTAFYLCASKEVANYGYTFGSGTRLTVV.

The chain carries TRBV6-1 and TRBJ2-7; 7 bases line up with TRBD2. The CDR3 covers 18 residues. Per the germline V gene, CDR1 is MNHNS and CDR2 is SASEGT. V shed 2 bases, J shed 3 bases, and the junction held 16 bases outside the gene matches. CDR3 DNA sequence: TGTGCCAGCAGTGAATCTAAGATGGGCGGGGGAGGGAACTACGAGCAGTACTTC. It is translated as CASSESKMGGGGNYEQYF.

The gene calls are TRBV19 and TRBJ2-3, with 8 bases aligning to TRBD2. The CDR3 totals 15 residues. Germline CDR1 reads LNHDA; CDR2 reads SQIVND (reference sequence). J lost 0 bases, V lost 2 bases, and 1 base had no gene match. The chain's CDR3 is CASSISGSSTDTQYF. CDR3 DNA: TGTGCCAGTAGTATAAGCGGGAGTAGCACAGATACGCAGTATTTT.

The chain couples TRBV6-5 to TRBJ2-7; TRBD2 matches 13 bases. Germline assignment: CDR1 MNHEY and CDR2 SVGAGI. The CDR3 has 14 residues. J lost 2 bases, V lost 7 bases, and 2 bases had no gene match. CDR3 loop: CASKGTSGTYEQYF. In DNA, the CDR3 is TGTGCCAGCAAAGGGACTAGCGGGACCTACGAGCAGTACTTC.

The chain has TRBV6-5 and TRBJ2-5, with TRBD2 matching 10 bases. The germline V gene encodes CDR1 MNHEY and CDR2 SVGAGI. This CDR3 is 16 amino acids long. V shed 2 bases, J shed 2 bases, and the junction held 5 bases outside the gene matches. The CDR3 is CASSYLQAGGQETQYF. CDR3 coding DNA: TGTGCCAGCAGTTACCTGCAAGCGGGGGGGCAAGAGACCCAGTACTTC.

This clone appeared once. The J gene is TRBJ1-5, the V gene TRBV4-1; 7 bases map to TRBD1. Trimming at V came to 3 bases and at J to 4 bases, leaving 6 bases not matched to a gene. Germline values: CDR1 MGHRA, CDR2 YSYEKL. The CDR3 loop spans 15 amino acids. The DNA of the CDR3 is TGCGCCAGCAGCCAGATGGGACAGATGAATCAGCCCCAGCATTTT. Amino acids: CASSQMGQMNQPQHF.

The chain joins TRBV6-1 to TRBJ2-4, with TRBD1 matching 8 bases. The CDR3 is 15 amino acids. Germline V gives CDR1 MNHNS, CDR2 SASEGT. J lost 9 bases, V lost 4 bases, and 11 bases had no gene match. Here the CDR3 reads CASSGRTGRVGIQYF. CDR3 sequence (DNA): TGTGCCAGCAGTGGACGGACAGGGCGGGTGGGCATTCAGTACTTC.

CDR3 loop: CASRQGTEQFF. The DNA of the CDR3 is TGTGCCAGCAGACAGGGGACCGAGCAGTTCTTC. The rearrangement joins TRBV6-5 to TRBJ2-1, with TRBD1 identical over 7 bases. CDR3 size: 11 residues. Germline V gives CDR1 MNHEY, CDR2 SVGAGI. V lost 6 bases and J lost 10; bases outside the gene matches: 3.

This clone was picked up a small number of times. This chain connects TRBV27 to TRBJ2-1; the match to TRBD2 covers 8 bases. CDR3 length: 17 residues. Per the germline V gene, CDR1 is MNHEY and CDR2 is SMNVEV (reference sequence). V trimming: 2 bases; J trimming: 5 bases; junction bases outside the gene matches: 11. CDR3 in amino acids: CASSLRTGGGPHNEQFF. The CDR3 bases are TGTGCCAGCAGTTTACGCACCGGGGGGGGTCCCCACAATGAGCAGTTCTTC.

This clone was observed a few times. V is TRBV19 and J is TRBJ2-2; 10 nucleotides line up with TRBD2. The junction had 8 bases not matched to a gene; V was cut back by 3 bases and J by 7 bases. Looked up from germline, CDR1 is LNHDA and CDR2 is SQIVND (reference sequence). The CDR3 is 16 residues long. The CDR3 spells CASSIQRGGSGGELFF. CDR3 DNA: TGTGCCAGTAGTATCCAGCGGGGGGGCTCGGGCGGGGAGCTGTTTTTT.

The CDR3 DNA sequence: TGTGCCAGCAGTTCCGGAGGACAGACCTACGAGCAGTACTTC. Protein product: CASSSGGQTYEQYF. The V call is TRBV27, the J call TRBJ2-7; perhaps TRBD1 as D (6 bases). This CDR3 contains 14 residues. V lost 4 bases, J lost 2 bases, and 12 bases lay in between. The germline gives CDR1 MNHEY, CDR2 SMNVEV (reference sequence).

This clone turned up a few times. The chain combines TRBV6-5 with TRBJ2-7; 7 bases align to TRBD1. This CDR3 is built from 15 residues. Losses at the gene ends were 0 bases for V and 2 bases for J; bases not matched to a gene: 4. Per germline, CDR1 MNHEY and CDR2 SVGAGI. This chain's CDR3 is CASSYSDRSAYEQYF. Written as DNA, the CDR3 is TGTGCCAGCAGTTACTCGGACAGGTCGGCCTACGAGCAGTACTTC.

V usage is TRBV28 and J usage is TRBJ1-3, with TRBD1 identical over 7 bases. This CDR3 has 18 amino acids. V lost 4 bases, J lost 4 bases, and 16 bases stayed unmatched. Germline V gives CDR1 MDHEN, CDR2 SYDVKM. Written as DNA, the CDR3 is TGTGCCAGCAGTTCTCCCAACAGGGGTTTCAGTTTCGGAAACACCATATATTTT. Its translation is CASSSPNRGFSFGNTIYF.